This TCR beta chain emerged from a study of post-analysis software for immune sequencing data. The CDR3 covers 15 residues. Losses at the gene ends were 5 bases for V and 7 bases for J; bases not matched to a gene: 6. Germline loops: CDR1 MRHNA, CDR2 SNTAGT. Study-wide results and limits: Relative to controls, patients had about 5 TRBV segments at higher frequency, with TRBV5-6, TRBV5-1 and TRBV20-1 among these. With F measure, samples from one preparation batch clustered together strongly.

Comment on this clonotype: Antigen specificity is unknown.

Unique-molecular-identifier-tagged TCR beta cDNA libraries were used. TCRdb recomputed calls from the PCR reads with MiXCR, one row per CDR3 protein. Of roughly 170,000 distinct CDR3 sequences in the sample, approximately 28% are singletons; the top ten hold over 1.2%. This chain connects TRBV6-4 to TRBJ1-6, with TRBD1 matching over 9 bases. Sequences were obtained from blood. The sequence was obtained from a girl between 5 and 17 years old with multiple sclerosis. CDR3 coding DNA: TGTGCCAGCAGTCTCGGACAGGGGACGAATTCACCCCTCCACTTT. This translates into CASSLGQGTNSPLHF.